The clone carrying this TCR gamma chain showed up many times. TCRdb shows a much larger clone's protein in place of this DNA's translation, and the two differ at residue 7, likely through a read error; the protein shown is translated from the DNA. This sample was included in a study of γδ T cells in repeated Plasmodium falciparum infection. For the study at large: Sampling occurred at baseline, pre-infection for selected infections, and 21 days post-infection.

This CDR3 region has 13 residues. V trimming: 4 bases; J trimming: 12 bases; junction bases outside the gene matches: 15. Germline CDR1 VENAVY, CDR2 YDSYNSRV. Flow sorting of PBMC yielded separate Vgamma9/Vdelta2+ and Vdelta2-negative gammadelta T cell populations for bulk repertoire analysis. With CATT, TCRdb re-called clones from the multiplex PCR reads. Of about 30,000 gamma-chain clones listed, roughly 1.4% are singletons. This clonotype was sampled from a pool of human donors (malaria-infected and uninfected, not separated). Source material: gamma-delta T cells from blood. The chain couples TRGV8 to TRGJ1 or TRGJ2. This CDR3 is CATWEYSTQGKLF. Here the CDR3 DNA reads TGTGCCACCTGGGAATACAGTACGCAGGGGAAACTCTTT.